One and the same sample provided the 32 T cell receptor beta chains below, sequenced in a study of T cell responses to AZD1222 COVID-19 vaccine. Profiled with immunoSEQ multiplex PCR; TCRdb holds only in-frame clones, not every one. The sample lists around 50,000 clones; roughly 85% were seen once. Here the sequenced sample was peripheral blood, taken 28 days after the second AZD1222 dose. All receptors come from an adult who received the AZD1222 COVID-19 vaccine.

This chain uses TRBV19 with TRBJ1-5; TRBD1 agrees at 10 bases. Germline assignment: CDR1 LNHDA and CDR2 SQIVND (reference sequence). The CDR3 loop spans 16 amino acids. V lost 6 bases and J lost 3; bases outside the gene matches: 8. This chain's CDR3 is CASSLDRGPPNQPQHF. The DNA of the CDR3 is TGTGCCAGTAGCCTCGACAGGGGGCCTCCCAATCAGCCCCAGCATTTT.

This clone was detected only a few times. The CDR3 loop is CASSTGPISHEQYF. CDR3 DNA: TGTGCCAGCAGCACCGGGCCAATCTCGCACGAGCAGTACTTC. This chain uses TRBV4-2 with TRBJ2-7; no definite D call. CDR1 is LGHNA, CDR2 YNFKEQ, per germline. V was clipped by 5 bases and J by 5 bases, with 16 bases between them. The CDR3 consists of 14 residues.

This chain joins TRBV6-2 or TRBV6-3 and TRBJ1-4; TRBD1 aligns across 7 bases. The CDR3 consists of 15 residues. Germline values: CDR1 MNHEY, CDR2 SVGEGT. The V and J ends lost 4 bases and 8 bases, in that order; junction bases with no gene match: 10. CDR3 sequence: CASSSYRGVKEKLFF. Here the CDR3 DNA reads TGTGCCAGCAGTTCCTACAGGGGTGTGAAAGAAAAACTGTTTTTT.

The chain links TRBV25-1 to TRBJ2-3; TRBD1 is a possible D gene (6 bases). Germline V gene sequence: CDR1 MGHDK, CDR2 SYGVNS. The V end was cut by 5 bases, the J end by 3 bases, with 12 bases between. CDR3 size: 14 residues. CDR3: CASSLGAETDTQYF. The CDR3 region has the DNA TGTGCCAGCAGTTTGGGGGCAGAAACAGATACGCAGTATTTT.

The J gene is TRBJ1-4, the V gene TRBV11-2; no reliable D call. The CDR3 is 14 residues long. Germline lookup yields CDR1 SGHAT and CDR2 FQNNGV. V was clipped by 1 base and J by 5 bases, with 8 bases between them. CDR3 in DNA: TGTGCCAGCAGCTTAGCGTTAGGGAATGAAAAACTGTTTTTT. Protein product: CASSLALGNEKLFF.

The J gene is TRBJ2-7, the V gene TRBV5-6, with D possibly being TRBD2 (6 bases). This CDR3 has 15 residues. Trimming took off 3 bases at V and 1 base at J, with 14 bases between the two ends. CDR1 and CDR2 (germline): SGHDT, YYEEEE. The CDR3 protein is CASSSQAGFSYEQYF. CDR3 in DNA: TGTGCCAGCAGCTCCCAGGCGGGATTTTCCTACGAGCAGTACTTC.

The V and J genes are TRBV5-1 and TRBJ2-3; D is perhaps TRBD2 (6 bases). This CDR3 has 14 residues. V gave up 5 bases and J gave up 1 base, with 11 bases separating them. Germline V lookup: CDR1 SGHRS, CDR2 YFSETQ. CDR3 coding DNA: TGCGCCAGCAGGGACCCGGGAGGCACAGATACGCAGTATTTT. Amino acids: CASRDPGGTDTQYF.

The gene calls are TRBV7-9 and TRBJ1-4; D is perhaps TRBD1 (5 bases). There are 14 residues in the CDR3. V lost 5 bases to trimming and J lost 4 bases, with 11 bases between them. Germline-derived CDR1 and CDR2 are SEHNR and FQNEAQ (reference sequence). The CDR3 reads CASSEGLSNEKLFF. CDR3 nucleotide sequence: TGTGCCAGCAGCGAGGGACTGAGTAATGAAAAACTGTTTTTT.

The chain uses TRBV5-1 and TRBJ2-1, with unresolved D. Between the trimmed V and J ends, which lost 0 bases and 10 bases, there was a span of 8 bases. CDR3 length: 12 amino acids. CDR1 and CDR2 from the germline V gene are SGHRS and YFSETQ. The CDR3 DNA sequence: TGCGCCAGCAGCTTGGGAGAGGCGGAGCAGTTCTTC. Translating gives CASSLGEAEQFF.

The rearrangement uses TRBV18 and TRBJ1-1, with a tentative D call TRBD1 (5 bases). CDR3 length: 15 residues. Trimming shortened V by 0 bases and J by 5 bases, and 13 bases separated the two germline ends. Germline CDR1 reads KGHSH; CDR2 reads LQKENI. CDR3 sequence: CASSPPVGGGTEAFF. Written as DNA, the CDR3 is TGTGCCAGCTCACCACCGGTCGGGGGAGGGACTGAAGCTTTCTTT.

The genes are TRBV10-3 and TRBJ2-3, with D tentatively TRBD2 (6 bases). V lost 0 bases to trimming and J lost 4 bases, with 17 bases between them. The germline gives CDR1 ENHRY, CDR2 SYGVKD. This CDR3 contains 17 residues. The CDR3 region is CAISESAGRGIADTQYF. The CDR3 region has the DNA TGTGCCATCAGTGAGTCGGCCGGGAGAGGAATAGCAGATACGCAGTATTTT.

This sequence joins TRBV28 and TRBJ2-1; 7 positions agree with TRBD1. Germline CDR1 is MDHEN and CDR2 is SYDVKM. The CDR3 is made up of 15 amino acids. Trimming at V came to 5 bases and at J to 5 bases, leaving 9 bases not matched to a gene. DNA of the CDR3: TGTGCCAGCAGTCCTCTTGGGACAGCGAACAATGAGCAGTTCTTC. Its protein is CASSPLGTANNEQFF.

Note on this clone: Other DNA sequences within the sample encode an identical CDR3. V usage is TRBV19 and J usage is TRBJ2-1, with D tentatively TRBD2 (5 bases). The V gene's germline CDR1 is LNHDA and CDR2 SQIVND (reference sequence). V lost 5 bases and J 4 bases, leaving 6 bases between the germline ends. This CDR3 has 12 amino acids. The CDR3 is CASSEGYNEQFF. The CDR3 DNA reads TGTGCCAGTAGTGAGGGATACAATGAGCAGTTCTTC.

The chain has TRBV5-1 and TRBJ1-4, with D tentatively TRBD1 (6 bases). This CDR3 has 15 amino acids. CDR1 and CDR2 from the germline V gene are SGHRS and YFSETQ. Trimming stripped 4 bases from V and 7 bases from J, with 17 bases between. The CDR3 bases are TGCGCCAGCAGCCCCGGGGGGGGCGGTACTGAAAAACTGTTTTTT. Protein: CASSPGGGGTEKLFF.

This chain uses TRBV7-3 with TRBJ2-2; D possibly corresponds to TRBD2 (5 bases). V was trimmed by 6 bases and J by 0 bases, leaving 8 bases between them. The CDR3 has 14 residues. CDR1 is SGHTA and CDR2 is FQGTGA in the germline V gene. The CDR3 DNA sequence: TGTGCCAGCAGGAGGGCGACGAACACCGGGGAGCTGTTTTTT. Translated: CASRRATNTGELFF.

J is TRBJ1-5 and V is TRBV7-2, with D possibly matching TRBD1 (5 bases). CDR1 is SGHTA and CDR2 is FQGNSA in the germline V gene. Trimming cost V 1 base and J 6 bases, with 13 bases left between them. The CDR3 is made up of 15 amino acids. DNA of the CDR3: TGTGCCAGCAGCTTAGGGGGGGACCCCTTTCAGCCCCAGCATTTT. As protein: CASSLGGDPFQPQHF.

This sequence joins TRBV3-1 (or the pseudogene TRBV3-2) and TRBJ1-1; unclear D gene. Germline V gene sequence: CDR1 LGHDT, CDR2 YNNKEL (reference sequence). The CDR3 contains 14 residues. V lost 0 bases and J 3 bases, leaving 8 bases between the germline ends. This chain's CDR3 is CASSQENSYTEAFF. The CDR3, as DNA: TGTGCCAGCAGCCAAGAAAACAGTTACACTGAAGCTTTCTTT.

V and J are TRBV7-2 and TRBJ2-1; 8 bases match TRBD2. V shed 5 bases and J 8 bases; nucleotides not matched to a gene: 14. The germline gives CDR1 SGHTA, CDR2 FQGNSA. The CDR3 loop spans 16 amino acids. In DNA, the CDR3 is TGTGCCAGCAGCCTAGGCCAGCGGGAGAGGGCTTATGAGCAGTTCTTC. It is translated as CASSLGQRERAYEQFF.

The rearrangement joins TRBV5-1 to TRBJ2-7; 12 positions agree with TRBD1. The length of the CDR3 is 14 residues. CDR1 and CDR2 from the germline V gene are SGHRS and YFSETQ. Trimming removed 6 bases from V and 6 bases from J; junction bases left unmatched: 7. In DNA form, the CDR3 reads TGCGCCAGCAAAACCGGGACAGGGGGCGGCGAGCAGTACTTC. Translation: CASKTGTGGGEQYF.

The V call is TRBV27, the J call TRBJ2-7; TRBD2 agrees at 8 bases. Per germline, CDR1 MNHEY and CDR2 SMNVEV (reference sequence). The trim removed 9 bases at V and 5 bases at J, leaving 9 bases unmatched. The CDR3 contains 13 residues. CDR3 nucleotides: TGTGCCAGTTGGTCGAGCGGGAGCAACGAGCAGTACTTC. This translates into CASWSSGSNEQYF.

For this clone: Other DNA sequences in the sample encode the same CDR3. V gene TRBV7-2 combines with J gene TRBJ2-3; 10 nucleotides agree with TRBD1. The germline V gene encodes CDR1 SGHTA and CDR2 FQGNSA. Losses at the gene ends were 5 bases for V and 4 bases for J; bases not matched to a gene: 3. The CDR3 covers 14 residues. The CDR3 coding sequence is TGTGCCAGCAGCCCGGGACAGGGGCCAGATACGCAGTATTTT. This translates into CASSPGQGPDTQYF.

The gene calls are TRBV11-2 and TRBJ1-1; possible D gene TRBD1, 6 bases. Looked up from germline, CDR1 is SGHAT and CDR2 is FQNNGV. The CDR3 spans 13 residues. The germline V and J ends were trimmed by 3 bases and 5 bases, with 10 bases remaining between them. Here the CDR3 DNA reads TGTGCCAGCAGCTTGAGGGGGGCTACTGAAGCTTTCTTT. This gives the protein CASSLRGATEAFF.

J is TRBJ2-2 and V is TRBV7-2, with no clear D. CDR1 and CDR2 from the germline V gene are SGHTA and FQGNSA. V was clipped by 6 bases and J by 4 bases, with 15 bases between them. This CDR3 region has 15 residues. CDR3 nucleotide sequence: TGTGCCAGCAGGAATAACGGTGGCCCCACCGGGGAGCTGTTTTTT. It translates to CASRNNGGPTGELFF.

The chain couples TRBV19 to TRBJ1-5; unclear D gene. This CDR3 is 13 amino acids long. Trimming removed 3 bases from V and 4 bases from J, with 7 bases in between. Germline lookup yields CDR1 LNHDA and CDR2 SQIVND (reference sequence). This CDR3 reads CASSIRANQPQHF. For the CDR3, the DNA is TGTGCCAGTAGTATCCGGGCGAATCAGCCCCAGCATTTT.

The rearrangement links TRBV18 to TRBJ1-2, with 7 bases identical to TRBD1. The germline gives CDR1 KGHSH, CDR2 LQKENI. Trimming at V came to 3 bases and at J to 5 bases, leaving 9 bases not matched to a gene. The CDR3 has 15 residues. The CDR3 bases are TGTGCCAGCTCACCGCGACCGGGACAGATGTATGGCTACACCTTC. Its translation: CASSPRPGQMYGYTF.

The J gene is TRBJ2-2, the V gene TRBV18; TRBD1 is a possible D gene (7 bases). Germline loops: CDR1 KGHSH, CDR2 LQKENI. Trimming shortened V by 2 bases and J by 6 bases, and 10 bases separated the two germline ends. CDR3 length equals 14 residues. DNA for the CDR3: TGTGCCAGCTCACCATCAGGGGGGTCCGGGGAGCTGTTTTTT. Translation: CASSPSGGSGELFF. Combining the CDR3 with reference TRBV18 and TRBJ2-2 gives the whole variable domain NAGVMQNPRHLVRRRGQEARLRCSPMKGHSHVYWYRQLPEEGLKFMVYLQKENIIDESGMPKERFSAEFPKEGPSILRIQQVVRGDSAAYFCASSPSGGSGELFFGEGSRLTVL.

This chain connects TRBV6-6 to TRBJ1-4, with D possibly TRBD1 on 6 matching bases. CDR3 length: 15 amino acids. Per germline, CDR1 MNHNY and CDR2 SVGAGI (reference sequence). V was cut by 8 bases and J by 0 bases, with 13 bases left in between. CDR3 in amino acids: CASASGGSTNEKLFF. The CDR3, as DNA: TGTGCCAGCGCGTCCGGGGGCTCAACTAATGAAAAACTGTTTTTT.

Note on this clone: One end of the junction varies from germline; a read error may be responsible. The J gene is TRBJ2-7, the V gene TRBV6-5; 9 bases agree with TRBD1. The germline gives CDR1 MNHEY, CDR2 SVGAGI. This CDR3 is 13 amino acids long. The CDR3 sequence is CASNPDRGNEQYF. In nucleotides, the CDR3 is TGTGCAAGCAATCCGGACAGGGGAAACGAGCAGTACTTC.

The chain joins TRBV5-8 to TRBJ1-2, with 7 bases aligning to TRBD1. The trim removed 2 bases at V and 4 bases at J, leaving 5 bases unmatched. This CDR3 comprises 14 residues. CDR1 is SGHTS and CDR2 is YDEGEE in the germline V gene. The CDR3 DNA is TGTGCCAGCAGCTTTCCAGGACAGGTCTATGGCTACACCTTC. Translating it yields CASSFPGQVYGYTF.

The V and J genes are TRBV5-1 and TRBJ1-1, with TRBD1 matching 11 bases. Germline values: CDR1 SGHRS, CDR2 YFSETQ. CDR3 size: 14 residues. J gave up 6 bases and V 0 bases, and 1 base lay outside the gene matches. The CDR3 region has the DNA TGCGCCAGCAGCTTGGTGGGACAGGGGGCTGAAGCTTTCTTT. Encoded protein: CASSLVGQGAEAFF.

The chain employs TRBV19 and TRBJ2-7; TRBD2 matches 15 bases. J was trimmed by 4 bases and V by 5 bases; bases with no gene match: 3. The CDR3 has 15 residues. Germline V gene data show CDR1 as LNHDA and CDR2 as SQIVND (reference sequence). CDR3 in DNA: TGTGCCAGTAGTCGGGGACTAGCGGGAGGATACGAGCAGTACTTC. Translation gives CASSRGLAGGYEQYF.

The rearrangement links TRBV29-1 to TRBJ1-1, with TRBD1 identical over 7 bases. CDR1 is SQVTM, CDR2 ANQGSEA, per germline. The CDR3 covers 13 residues. The trim removed 0 bases at V and 4 bases at J, leaving 2 bases unmatched. CDR3 nucleotide sequence: TGCAGCGTTGAAGAGCAGGGGGGCACTGAAGCTTTCTTT. Its translation: CSVEEQGGTEAFF. Together with reference TRBV29-1 and TRBJ1-1, the CDR3 gives the full variable domain: SAVISQKPSRDICQRGTSLTIQCQVDSQVTMMFWYRQQPGQSLTLIATANQGSEATYESGFVIDKFPISRPNLTFSTLTVSNMSPEDSSIYLCSVEEQGGTEAFFGQGTRLTVV.